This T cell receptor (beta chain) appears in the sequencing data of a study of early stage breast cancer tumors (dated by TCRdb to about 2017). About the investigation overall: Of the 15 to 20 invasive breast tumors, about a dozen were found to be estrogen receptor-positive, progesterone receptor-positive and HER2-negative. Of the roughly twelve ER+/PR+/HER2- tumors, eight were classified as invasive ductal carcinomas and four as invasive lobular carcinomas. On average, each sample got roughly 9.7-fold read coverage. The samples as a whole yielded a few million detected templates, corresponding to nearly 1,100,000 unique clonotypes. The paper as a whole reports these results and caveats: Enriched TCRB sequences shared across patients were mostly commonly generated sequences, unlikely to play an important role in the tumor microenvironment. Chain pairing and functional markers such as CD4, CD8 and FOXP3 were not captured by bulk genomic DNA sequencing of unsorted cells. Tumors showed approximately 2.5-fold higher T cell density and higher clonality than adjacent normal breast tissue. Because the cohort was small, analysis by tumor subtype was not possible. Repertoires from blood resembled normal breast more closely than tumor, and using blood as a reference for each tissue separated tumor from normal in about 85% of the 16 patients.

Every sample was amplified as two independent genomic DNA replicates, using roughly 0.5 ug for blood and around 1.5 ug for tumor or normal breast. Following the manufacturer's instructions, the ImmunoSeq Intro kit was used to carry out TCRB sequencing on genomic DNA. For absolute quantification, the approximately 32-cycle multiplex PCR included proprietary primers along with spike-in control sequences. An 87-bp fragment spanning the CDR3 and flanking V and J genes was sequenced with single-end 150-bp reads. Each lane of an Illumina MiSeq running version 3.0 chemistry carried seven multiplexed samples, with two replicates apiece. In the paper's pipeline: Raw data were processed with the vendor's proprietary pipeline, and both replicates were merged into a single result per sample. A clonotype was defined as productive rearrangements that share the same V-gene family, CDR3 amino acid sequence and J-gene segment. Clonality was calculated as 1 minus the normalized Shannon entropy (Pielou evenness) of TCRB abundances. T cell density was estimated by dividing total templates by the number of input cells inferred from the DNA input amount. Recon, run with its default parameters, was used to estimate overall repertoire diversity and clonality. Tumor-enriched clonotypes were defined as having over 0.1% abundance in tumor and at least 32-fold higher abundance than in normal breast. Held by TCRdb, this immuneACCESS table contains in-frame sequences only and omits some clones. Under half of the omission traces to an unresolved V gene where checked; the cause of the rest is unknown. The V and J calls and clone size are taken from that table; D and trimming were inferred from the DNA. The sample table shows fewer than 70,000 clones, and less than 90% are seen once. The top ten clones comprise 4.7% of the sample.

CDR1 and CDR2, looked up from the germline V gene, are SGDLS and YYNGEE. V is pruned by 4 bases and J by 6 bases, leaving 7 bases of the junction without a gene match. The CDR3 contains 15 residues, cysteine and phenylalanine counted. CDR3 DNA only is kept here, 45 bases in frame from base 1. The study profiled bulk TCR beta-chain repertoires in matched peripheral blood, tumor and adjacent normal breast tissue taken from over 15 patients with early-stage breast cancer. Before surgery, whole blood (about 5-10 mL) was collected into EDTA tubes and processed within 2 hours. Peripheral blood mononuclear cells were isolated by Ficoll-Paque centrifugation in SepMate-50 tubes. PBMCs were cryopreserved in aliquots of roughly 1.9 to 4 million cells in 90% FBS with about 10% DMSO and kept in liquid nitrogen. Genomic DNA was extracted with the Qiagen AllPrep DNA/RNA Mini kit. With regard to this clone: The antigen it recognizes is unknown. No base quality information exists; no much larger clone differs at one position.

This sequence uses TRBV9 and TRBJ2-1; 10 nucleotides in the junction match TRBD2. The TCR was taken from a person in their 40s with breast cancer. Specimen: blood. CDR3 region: CASSPSSGRGNEQFF. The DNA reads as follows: TGTGCCAGCAGCCCATCTAGCGGGAGAGGCAATGAGCAGTTCTTC. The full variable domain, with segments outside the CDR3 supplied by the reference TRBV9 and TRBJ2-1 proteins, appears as DSGVTQTPKHLITATGQRVTLRCSPRSGDLSVYWYQQSLDQGLQFLIQYYNGEERAKGNILERFSAQQFPDLHSELNLSSLELGDSALYFCASSPSSGRGNEQFFGPGTRLTVL.